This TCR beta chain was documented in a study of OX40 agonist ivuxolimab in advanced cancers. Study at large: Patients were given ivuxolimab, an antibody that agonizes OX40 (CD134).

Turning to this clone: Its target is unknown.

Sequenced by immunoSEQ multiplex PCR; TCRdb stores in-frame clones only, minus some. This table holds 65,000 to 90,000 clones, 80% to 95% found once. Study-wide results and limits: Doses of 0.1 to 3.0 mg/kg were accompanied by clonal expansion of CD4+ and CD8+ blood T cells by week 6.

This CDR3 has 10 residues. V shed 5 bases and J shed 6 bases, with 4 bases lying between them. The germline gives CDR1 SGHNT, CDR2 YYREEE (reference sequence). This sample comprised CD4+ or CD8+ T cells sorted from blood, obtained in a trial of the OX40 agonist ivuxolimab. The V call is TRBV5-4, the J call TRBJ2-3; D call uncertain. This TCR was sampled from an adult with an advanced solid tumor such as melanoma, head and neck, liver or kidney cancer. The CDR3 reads CASRGDTQYF. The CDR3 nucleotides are TGTGCCAGCAGGGGGGATACGCAGTATTTT.